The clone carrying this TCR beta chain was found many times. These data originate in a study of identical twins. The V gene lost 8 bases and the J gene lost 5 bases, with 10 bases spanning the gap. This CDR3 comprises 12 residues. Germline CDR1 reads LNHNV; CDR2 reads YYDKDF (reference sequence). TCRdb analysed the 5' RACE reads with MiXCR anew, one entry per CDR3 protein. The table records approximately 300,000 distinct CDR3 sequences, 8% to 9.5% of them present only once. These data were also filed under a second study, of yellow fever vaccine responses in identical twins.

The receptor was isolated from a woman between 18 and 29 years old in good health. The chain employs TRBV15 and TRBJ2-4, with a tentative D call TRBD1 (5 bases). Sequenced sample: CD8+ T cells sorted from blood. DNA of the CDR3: TGTGCCACCGGGGCGCAGGAAAACATTCAGTACTTC. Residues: CATGAQENIQYF.